This TCR beta chain was identified in a study of blood T cells in healthy people across ages. Study-wide results and caveats: The percentage of naive T cells correlated strongly with TCR beta diversity. TCR beta diversity per million T cells fell roughly linearly with age.

From germline, CDR1 is SEHNR and CDR2 FQNEAQ (reference sequence). V lost 1 base to trimming and J lost 5 bases, with 14 bases between them. The CDR3 runs to 15 residues. Points on this clonotype: Antigen specificity is unknown.

Primed by a sample-barcoded 5' primer and a J-beta primer mix, a second PCR proceeded for about 6 to 12 cycles. At least 3 million CDR3-containing paired-end reads were obtained per sample. TCRdb reprocessed the 5' RACE reads with MiXCR, giving one entry per CDR3 protein. The sample contains roughly 800,000 distinct CDR3 sequences, 35% to 40% of which appear only once. The sample was blood. V and J are TRBV7-9 and TRBJ2-5; D gene unclear. The TCR comes from a man younger than 35 in good health. The CDR3 bases are TGTGCCAGCAGCTTAGTTATTCGGACGGGCGAGACCCAGTACTTC. Translation: CASSLVIRTGETQYF.